The entry below describes one T cell receptor beta chain. As handled by the study authors: Estimation of nucleated cell counts relied on the amplification of reference gene primers. Sequencing used immunoSEQ multiplex PCR; TCRdb keeps in-frame clones, though not all of them. V and J calls plus clone size are reproduced from that table; the DNA served to infer D and trimming. The data show more than 140,000 clones, 75% to 85% seen once. The data derive from a study of blood T cell repertoires in COVID-19. Whole-study context: The United States, Italy and Spain were the sources of the acute and convalescent COVID-19 samples. T cells, B-cell-depleted T cells, or PBMCs supplied cDNA or gDNA.

Germline V gives CDR1 SGHRS, CDR2 YFSETQ. This CDR3 region has 15 residues. J gave up 7 bases and V 3 bases, and 11 bases lay outside the gene matches. This receptor was identified in a woman aged 50 to 60 in a cohort sampled during active or convalescent COVID-19. V usage is TRBV5-1 and J usage is TRBJ1-2; 8 nucleotides match TRBD1. The sequencing sample was made of peripheral blood. CDR3 in DNA: TGCGCCAGCAGCTCCGGACAGGGAACATTAGGTGGCTACACCTTC. Translation gives CASSSGQGTLGGYTF.